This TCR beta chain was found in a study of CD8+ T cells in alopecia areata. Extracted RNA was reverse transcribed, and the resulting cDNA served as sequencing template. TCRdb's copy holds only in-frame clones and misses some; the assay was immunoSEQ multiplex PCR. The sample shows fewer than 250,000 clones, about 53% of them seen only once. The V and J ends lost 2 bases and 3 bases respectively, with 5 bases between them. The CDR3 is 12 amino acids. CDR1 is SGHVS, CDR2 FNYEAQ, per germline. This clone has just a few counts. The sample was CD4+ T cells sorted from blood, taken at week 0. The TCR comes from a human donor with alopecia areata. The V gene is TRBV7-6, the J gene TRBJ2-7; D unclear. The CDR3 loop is CASSLQDYEQYF. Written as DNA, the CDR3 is TGTGCCAGCAGCTTACAAGACTACGAGCAGTACTTC. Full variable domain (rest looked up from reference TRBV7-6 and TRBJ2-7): GAGVSQSPRYKVTKRGQDVALRCDPISGHVSLYWYRQALGQGPEFLTYFNYEAQQDKSGLPNDRFSAERPEGSISTLTIQRTEQRDSAMYRCASSLQDYEQYFGPGTRLTVT.